The 14 T cell receptor beta chains listed next were all sequenced from one sample in a study of blood T cell repertoires in COVID-19. Some clones are missing from TCRdb's copy, which holds only in-frame ones; the method was immunoSEQ multiplex PCR. The table includes roughly 55,000 clones, 78% detected once. Specimen: peripheral blood. The source is an elderly man with acute or convalescent COVID-19.

The rearrangement joins TRBV19 to TRBJ2-3; TRBD1 might be the D (6 bases). Trimming removed 3 bases at V and 2 bases at J, with 12 bases between. Germline V gives CDR1 LNHDA, CDR2 SQIVND (reference sequence). The CDR3 has 15 amino acids. In DNA form, the CDR3 reads TGTGCCAGTAGTATGTCGACAGGATTCACAGATACGCAGTATTTT. Amino acids: CASSMSTGFTDTQYF.

The genes are TRBV6-5 and TRBJ1-1; a weak D match, TRBD1 (5 bases). Germline assignment: CDR1 MNHEY and CDR2 SVGAGI. V lost 6 bases and J 3 bases, leaving 11 bases between the germline ends. This CDR3 is 13 amino acids long. The CDR3 nucleotides are TGTGCCAGCAGACCTTGGGGGGACACTGAAGCTTTCTTT. Its translation: CASRPWGDTEAFF.

The chain has TRBV30 and TRBJ2-5, with 7 bases that match TRBD2. V was pared by 0 bases and J by 5 bases, with 15 bases of the junction left unmatched. The germline V gene has CDR1 GTSNPN and CDR2 SVGIG (reference sequence). CDR3 length: 17 amino acids. The DNA of the CDR3 is TGTGCCTGGAGTGTACTCGGGGGAGGGAGGGCCAAGGAGACCCAGTACTTC. The encoded protein is CAWSVLGGGRAKETQYF.

This chain uses TRBV24-1 with TRBJ1-2, with 8 bases fitting TRBD1. The CDR3 has 15 residues. Germline CDR1 and CDR2: KGHDR and SFDVKD. V trimming: 5 bases; J trimming: 7 bases; junction bases outside the gene matches: 11. The CDR3 region has the DNA TGTGCCACCAGTGCCTCAGGGGGCGCAAGGTCTGGCTACACCTTC. Translating gives CATSASGGARSGYTF.

The chain links TRBV27 to TRBJ1-5; 9 nucleotides match TRBD1. V shed 2 bases, J shed 6 bases, and the junction held 2 bases outside the gene matches. The CDR3 covers 14 residues. Germline V gives CDR1 MNHEY, CDR2 SMNVEV (reference sequence). CDR3 bases: TGTGCCAGCAGTTTAGCGACAGGGGGTCAGCCCCAGCATTTT. As protein: CASSLATGGQPQHF.

The chain carries TRBV6-5 and TRBJ1-4; 12 bases agree with TRBD1. The germline CDR1 and CDR2 sequences are MNHEY and SVGAGI. CDR3 size: 16 residues. The trim removed 4 bases at V and 7 bases at J, leaving 7 bases unmatched. The CDR3 is CASSSGTGGFGEKLFF. DNA of the CDR3: TGTGCCAGCAGTTCCGGGACAGGGGGCTTCGGTGAAAAACTGTTTTTT.

This chain connects TRBV11-3 to TRBJ2-1; TRBD2 matches 10 bases. The V gene end was trimmed by 0 bases and the J gene end by 5 bases; junction bases not matched to a gene: 4. Germline V CDR1 and CDR2: SGHNT, YENEEA. The CDR3 runs to 16 residues. CDR3 amino acids: CASSLELAGGHNEQFF. CDR3 DNA sequence: TGTGCCAGCAGCTTAGAGTTAGCGGGAGGACACAATGAGCAGTTCTTC. Together with reference TRBV11-3 and TRBJ2-1, the CDR3 gives the full variable domain: EAGVVQSPRYKIIEKKQPVAFWCNPISGHNTLYWYLQNLGQGPELLIRYENEEAVDDSQLPKDRFSAERLKGVDSTLKIQPAELGDSAVYLCASSLELAGGHNEQFFGPGTRLTVL.

V is TRBV24-1 and J is TRBJ2-7, with D possibly TRBD1 on 5 matching bases. The V end was cut by 5 bases, the J end by 1 base, with 11 bases between. Germline loops: CDR1 KGHDR, CDR2 SFDVKD. The CDR3 extends over 14 amino acids. The CDR3 coding sequence is TGTGCCACCAGTGGGGGCGGAAGATCCTACGAGCAGTACTTC. Translation gives CATSGGGRSYEQYF.

This clone was seen once. This chain joins TRBV9 and TRBJ2-7, with 9 bases identical to TRBD2. This CDR3 contains 15 residues. The germline CDR1 and CDR2 sequences are SGDLS and YYNGEE. With V trimmed by 0 bases and J by 5 bases, 6 bases remained unmatched. CDR3 region: CASSVGVWTSDEQYF. The DNA of the CDR3 is TGTGCCAGCAGCGTAGGGGTTTGGACTAGCGACGAGCAGTACTTC.

V and J are TRBV24-1 and TRBJ1-5; 11 nucleotides align to TRBD1. After removal of 4 bases from V and 4 bases from J, the junction contained 2 bases not matched to a gene. Looked up from germline, CDR1 is KGHDR and CDR2 is SFDVKD. CDR3 length equals 15 residues. Here the CDR3 DNA reads TGTGCCACCAGTGAAGGGACAGGGGGGAATCAGCCCCAGCATTTT. It yields the protein CATSEGTGGNQPQHF.

The chain joins TRBV11-3 to TRBJ1-4, with 8 positions matching TRBD1. This CDR3 spans 14 amino acids. CDR1 and CDR2 (germline): SGHNT, YENEEA. V lost 2 bases to trimming and J lost 5 bases; unmatched junction nucleotides: 1. The CDR3 sequence: CASSLTGGNEKLFF. In DNA form, the CDR3 reads TGTGCCAGCAGCTTAACAGGGGGGAATGAAAAACTGTTTTTT. The full variable domain, with the rest looked up from reference TRBV11-3 and TRBJ1-4, is EAGVVQSPRYKIIEKKQPVAFWCNPISGHNTLYWYLQNLGQGPELLIRYENEEAVDDSQLPKDRFSAERLKGVDSTLKIQPAELGDSAVYLCASSLTGGNEKLFFGSGTQLSVL.

The rearrangement links TRBV19 to TRBJ1-5; D call uncertain. V was pared by 10 bases and J by 0 bases, with 10 bases between. The CDR3 has 13 residues. CDR1 LNHDA and CDR2 SQIVND come from the germline V gene (reference sequence). CDR3 loop: CATTPYSNQPQHF. CDR3 DNA sequence: TGTGCCACCACGCCCTATAGCAATCAGCCCCAGCATTTT.

The rearrangement uses TRBV6-5 and TRBJ1-5, with D unresolved. Germline V CDR1 and CDR2: MNHEY, SVGAGI. This CDR3 comprises 13 residues. The V and J ends lost 5 bases and 4 bases respectively, with 9 bases between them. CDR3 protein: CASSNTENQPQHF. The CDR3 DNA sequence: TGTGCCAGCAGTAACACAGAGAATCAGCCCCAGCATTTT.

The rearrangement uses TRBV27 and TRBJ1-6; 9 bases align to TRBD1. Trimming took 4 bases from V and 9 from J; bases not matched to a gene: 10. The CDR3 spans 16 residues. The germline V gene has CDR1 MNHEY and CDR2 SMNVEV (reference sequence). The CDR3 nucleotides read TGTGCCAGCAGTTCCTGGACAGGGGTGACTGGTTCACCCCTCCACTTT. Translation gives CASSSWTGVTGSPLHF.